One and the same sample provided the 15 T cell receptor beta chains below, sequenced in a study of blood T cell repertoires in COVID-19 (dated by TCRdb to between 2020 and 2021). Libraries came from the immunoSEQ multiplex PCR assay. Not all clones reach the TCRdb copy of this immuneACCESS table, which keeps in-frame sequences only. Checked studies attribute under half of the gap to unresolved V genes and leave the rest unexplained. In this sample the table shows about 350,000 clones, 65% to 90% of which occur a single time. About 7% of the sample rests with the top ten. The source material was peripheral blood. The source is a woman between 55 and 75 years old with COVID-19, enrolled during active disease.

This chain connects TRBV30 to TRBJ2-5, with 9 bases fitting TRBD1. Looked up from germline, CDR1 is GTSNPN and CDR2 is SVGIG (reference sequence). Trimming cost V 0 bases and J 2 bases; bases outside gene matches: 10. The CDR3 sequence is 17 residues long. This CDR3 reads CAWSVGFGTGRQETQYF. DNA of the CDR3: TGTGCCTGGAGTGTGGGTTTTGGGACAGGGAGACAAGAGACCCAGTACTTC.

V usage is TRBV27 and J usage is TRBJ2-1; D perhaps matches TRBD1 (6 bases). The germline V gene has CDR1 MNHEY and CDR2 SMNVEV (reference sequence). The CDR3 covers 16 residues. The V gene lost 4 bases and the J gene lost 4 bases, with 17 bases spanning the gap. CDR3 in amino acids: CASSSPSRGSYNEQFF. The CDR3 DNA is TGTGCCAGCAGTTCCCCCTCCAGGGGAAGTTACAATGAGCAGTTCTTC.

V usage is TRBV9 and J usage is TRBJ1-1; D is possibly TRBD1 (6 bases). Trimming took 1 base from V and 1 from J, leaving 8 bases between them. The CDR3 runs 14 residues. CDR1 SGDLS and CDR2 YYNGEE come from the germline V gene. CDR3 sequence (DNA): TGTGCCAGCAGCGTACAGGGGAAGAACACTGAAGCTTTCTTT. It translates to CASSVQGKNTEAFF.

The J gene is TRBJ2-1, the V gene TRBV10-3; 8 bases fit TRBD2. Germline V lookup: CDR1 ENHRY, CDR2 SYGVKD. CDR3 length: 15 amino acids. V was pared by 1 base and J by 3 bases, with 2 bases of the junction left unmatched. The CDR3 here is CAISEYGTSYNEQFF. For the CDR3, the DNA is TGTGCCATCAGTGAGTACGGGACTAGCTACAATGAGCAGTTCTTC.

This clone was detected many times. V is TRBV7-8 and J is TRBJ2-1, with TRBD1 identical over 10 bases. Germline values: CDR1 SGHVS, CDR2 FQNEAQ. CDR3 length equals 14 residues. V was clipped by 1 base and J by 6 bases; unmatched bases: 0. For the CDR3, the DNA is TGTGCCAGCAGCTTAGGGACAGGGGGCAATGAGCAGTTCTTC. It translates to CASSLGTGGNEQFF.

V and J are TRBV10-1 and TRBJ2-4, with D possibly matching TRBD1 (5 bases). Trimming removed 2 bases at V and 5 bases at J, with 7 bases between. Germline loops: CDR1 WNHNN, CDR2 SYGVQD (reference sequence). The CDR3 length is 13 residues. CDR3 loop: CASSEETENIQYF. The CDR3 nucleotides read TGCGCCAGCAGTGAGGAGACAGAAAACATTCAGTACTTC.

The chain joins TRBV3-1 (or the pseudogene TRBV3-2) to TRBJ1-5; 7 bases match TRBD1. Trimming took 4 bases from V and 4 from J; bases not matched to a gene: 4. The CDR3 is 14 amino acids. Germline V gene data show CDR1 as LGHDT and CDR2 as YNNKEL (reference sequence). The CDR3 is CASSPRDSNQPQHF. Here the CDR3 DNA reads TGTGCCAGCAGCCCCCGGGACAGTAATCAGCCCCAGCATTTT.

The chain has TRBV30 and TRBJ1-1; D possibly corresponds to TRBD1 (5 bases). This CDR3 has 12 residues. V was pared by 5 bases and J by 1 base, with 8 bases between. Germline-derived CDR1 and CDR2 are GTSNPN and SVGIG (reference sequence). As DNA, the CDR3 is TGTGCCTGGGCTAGGGGGAACACTGAAGCTTTCTTT. Residues: CAWARGNTEAFF.

The chain uses TRBV4-1 and TRBJ2-3; 9 bases align to TRBD2. Germline V gene sequence: CDR1 MGHRA, CDR2 YSYEKL. V was pared by 2 bases and J by 3 bases, with 9 bases of the junction left unmatched. The CDR3 sequence is 17 residues long. In nucleotides, the CDR3 is TGCGCCAGCAGCCAAAAGTGGGGCGGGGGGGCTACAGATACGCAGTATTTT. It specifies CASSQKWGGGATDTQYF.

This clone came up once. The J gene is TRBJ1-1, the V gene TRBV5-1; no reliable D call. Trimming removed 0 bases from V and 1 base from J, with 10 bases in between. This CDR3 comprises 15 residues. Germline CDR1 SGHRS, CDR2 YFSETQ. In DNA form, the CDR3 reads TGCGCCAGCAGCTTGGCCTGGCGGGGGAACACTGAAGCTTTCTTT. Translated, it gives CASSLAWRGNTEAFF.

The chain links TRBV6-6 to TRBJ2-2; possibly TRBD2 for D (5 bases). Trimming took 6 bases from V and 6 from J, leaving 14 bases between them. The CDR3 covers 14 residues. CDR1 and CDR2 (germline): MNHNY, SVGAGI (reference sequence). This chain's CDR3 is CASRMQEEAGELFF. In DNA form, the CDR3 reads TGTGCCAGCAGAATGCAAGAGGAGGCCGGGGAGCTGTTTTTT.

The V call is TRBV6-5, the J call TRBJ2-7, with TRBD1 as a possible D gene (6 bases). Germline V gene lookup returns CDR1 MNHEY and CDR2 SVGAGI. V lost 0 bases, J lost 4 bases, and 13 bases lay in between. The CDR3 loop spans 15 amino acids. The CDR3 protein is CASSYSWDMGYEQYF. The CDR3 DNA reads as TGTGCCAGCAGTTACTCTTGGGACATGGGTTACGAGCAGTACTTC.

The chain has TRBV7-2 and TRBJ2-1; 9 nucleotides agree with TRBD2. V gave up 1 base and J gave up 10 bases; unmatched junction bases: 8. This CDR3 is 15 amino acids long. From germline, CDR1 is SGHTA and CDR2 FQGNSA. In DNA, the CDR3 is TGTGCCAGCAGCTTAGGGGCTAGCGGGGCTATCGAGCAGTTCTTC. Amino acid sequence: CASSLGASGAIEQFF.

The chain is built from TRBV9 and TRBJ2-5; D call uncertain. CDR3 length: 13 amino acids. Germline V gene lookup returns CDR1 SGDLS and CDR2 YYNGEE. Trimming pared 4 bases from V and 5 bases from J, leaving 12 bases between. The CDR3 DNA is TGTGCCAGCAGCTTCTCCGACGGGGAGACCCAGTACTTC. Protein sequence: CASSFSDGETQYF.

The rearrangement uses TRBV18 and TRBJ1-2, with a weak D call TRBD1 (5 bases). The CDR3 sequence is 14 residues long. Germline V gene lookup returns CDR1 KGHSH and CDR2 LQKENI. V gave up 3 bases and J gave up 6 bases, with 14 bases separating them. In nucleotides, the CDR3 is TGTGCCAGCTCACCGTCCACAGGCCGGCATGGCTACACCTTC. Its translation is CASSPSTGRHGYTF.